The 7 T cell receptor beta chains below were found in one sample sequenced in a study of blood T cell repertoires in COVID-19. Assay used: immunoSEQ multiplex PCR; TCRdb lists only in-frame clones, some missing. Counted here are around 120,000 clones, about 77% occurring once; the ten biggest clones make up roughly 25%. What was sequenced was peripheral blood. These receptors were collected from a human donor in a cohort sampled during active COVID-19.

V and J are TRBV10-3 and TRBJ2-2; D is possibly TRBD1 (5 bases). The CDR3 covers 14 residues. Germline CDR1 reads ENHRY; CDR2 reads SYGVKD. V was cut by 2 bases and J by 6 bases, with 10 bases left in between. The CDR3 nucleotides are TGTGCCATCAGTGAGCCAGGGTATGCCGGGGAGCTGTTTTTT. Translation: CAISEPGYAGELFF.

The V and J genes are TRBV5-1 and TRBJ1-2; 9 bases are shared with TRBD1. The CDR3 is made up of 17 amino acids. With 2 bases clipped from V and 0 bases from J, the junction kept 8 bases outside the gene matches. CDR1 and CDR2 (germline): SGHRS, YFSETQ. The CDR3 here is CASSFSTGGNSNYGYTF. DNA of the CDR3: TGCGCCAGCAGCTTTAGCACAGGGGGCAATTCTAACTATGGCTACACCTTC.

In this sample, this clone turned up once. CDR3 sequence: CASSSGRTQYF. CDR3 bases: TGTGCCAGCTCGAGCGGGAGGACCCAGTACTTC. The chain couples TRBV27 to TRBJ2-5; 8 nucleotides line up with TRBD2. The germline gives CDR1 MNHEY, CDR2 SMNVEV (reference sequence). V was clipped by 8 bases and J by 7 bases; unmatched bases: 3. CDR3 length: 11 residues.

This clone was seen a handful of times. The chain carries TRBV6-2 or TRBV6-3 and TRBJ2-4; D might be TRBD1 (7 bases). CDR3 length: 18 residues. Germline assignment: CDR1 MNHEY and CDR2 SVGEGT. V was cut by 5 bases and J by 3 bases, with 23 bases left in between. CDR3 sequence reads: CASSDPGTEISGKNIQYF. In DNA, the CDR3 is TGTGCCAGCAGTGATCCCGGGACAGAGATTAGCGGCAAAAACATTCAGTACTTC.

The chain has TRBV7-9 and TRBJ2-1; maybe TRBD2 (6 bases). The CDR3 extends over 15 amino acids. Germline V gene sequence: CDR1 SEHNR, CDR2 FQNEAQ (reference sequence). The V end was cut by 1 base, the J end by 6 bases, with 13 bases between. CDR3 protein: CASSLGRLGGNEQFF. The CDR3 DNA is TGTGCCAGCAGCTTAGGAAGACTAGGTGGCAATGAGCAGTTCTTC.

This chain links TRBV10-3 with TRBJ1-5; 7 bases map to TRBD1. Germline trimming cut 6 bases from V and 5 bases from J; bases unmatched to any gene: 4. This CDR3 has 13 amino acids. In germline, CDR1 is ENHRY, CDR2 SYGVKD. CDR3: CAISDRVDQPQHF. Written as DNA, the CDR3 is TGTGCCATCAGCGACAGGGTTGATCAGCCCCAGCATTTT.

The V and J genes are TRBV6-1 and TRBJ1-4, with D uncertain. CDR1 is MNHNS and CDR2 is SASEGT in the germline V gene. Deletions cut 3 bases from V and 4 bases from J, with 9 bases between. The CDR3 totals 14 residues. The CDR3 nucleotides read TGTGCCAGCAGTGATTTACGGGATAATGAAAAACTGTTTTTT. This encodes CASSDLRDNEKLFF.